This is a list of T cell receptor beta chains from one sample in a study of T cells in localized non-small cell lung cancer. TCRdb's table, derived via immunoSEQ multiplex PCR, lists solely in-frame clones and lacks some. The sample holds some 15,000 clones, 90% seen once. This material consisted of peripheral blood mononuclear cells, taken before any cancer treatment. The receptors originated from a woman aged 35 to 69 with stage III lung adenocarcinoma. The CDR3 runs from the conserved cysteine through the conserved F or W. D genes are given only for firm matches. A row's size may be missing; if present it is once, few, many or a size class.

clone_size	d_call	j_call	v_call	cdr3_nt	cdr3_aa
.	.	TRBJ2-2	TRBV5-1	TGCGCCAGCAGCTTGGACAGCACCGGGGAGCTGTTTTTT	CASSLDSTGELFF
.	TRBD1	TRBJ1-2	TRBV6-1	TGTGCCAGCATGAGCCCGACAGGGAACTATGGCTACACCTTC	CASMSPTGNYGYTF
.	.	TRBJ2-5	TRBV29-1	TGCAGCGTGGCGGGGTGGGGCCAAGAGACCCAGTACTTC	CSVAGWGQETQYF
.	.	TRBJ1-6	TRBV10-3	TGTGCCATCAGTGAGGTGAGGGGTGGTTCACCCCTCCACTTT	CAISEVRGGSPLHF
.	.	TRBJ2-1	TRBV5-1	TGCGCCAGCAGTTTTTCTAGCGTCGTCAATGAGCAGTTCTTC	CASSFSSVVNEQFF
.	TRBD1	TRBJ1-5	TRBV28	TGTGCCAGCAGTTTACCGGACAGGGGAACTCAGCCCCAGCATTTT	CASSLPDRGTQPQHF
.	TRBD1	TRBJ1-2	TRBV5-8	TGTGCGGCGGGGGACAGAACTAACTATGGCTACACCTTC	CAAGDRTNYGYTF
.	.	TRBJ1-2	TRBV5-1	TGCGCCAGCAGCTTGGACTACTATGGCTACACCTTC	CASSLDYYGYTF
.	TRBD1	TRBJ1-1	TRBV7-2	TGTGCCAGCAGCCAGAATTTACAGGGGCCCAGCGGGGTCTTT	CASSQNLQGPSGVF
.	.	TRBJ2-1	TRBV27	TGTGCCAGCAGTTTATTTCAGGGATACAATGAGCAGTTCTTC	CASSLFQGYNEQFF
.	.	TRBJ1-2	TRBV5-4	TGTGCCAGCAGCCCAGGGCAGGGTGGTAACTATGGCTACACCTTC	CASSPGQGGNYGYTF
.	TRBD2	TRBJ2-7	TRBV5-1	TGCGCCAGCAGCGGCGCGGGGGTGGGCTCCTACGAGCAGTACTTC	CASSGAGVGSYEQYF
.	TRBD1	TRBJ2-7	TRBV19	TGTGCCAGTAGTATAGATCTATGGAGGGACAGGACCTCCTACGAGCAGTACTTC	CASSIDLWRDRTSYEQYF
.	TRBD1	TRBJ2-1	TRBV7-9	TGTGCCAGCAGCTTTCCCGGACAGGGGTCTGGCAATGAGCAGTTCTTC	CASSFPGQGSGNEQFF
.	.	TRBJ1-1	TRBV7-8	TGTGCCAGCAGCTTAGTCCCGGGAGGCACTGAAGCTTTCTTT	CASSLVPGGTEAFF
.	TRBD2	TRBJ2-3	TRBV30	TGTGCCGGGGGGGGACTAAAGTTCACAGATACGCAGTATTTT	CAGGGLKFTDTQYF
.	.	TRBJ2-1	TRBV11-2	TGTGCCAGCAGCCGCAACAGGGAACCTACCAATGAGCAGTTCTTC	CASSRNREPTNEQFF
.	.	TRBJ2-7	TRBV29-1	TGCAGCGTTGTTGGGCAGTCCTACGAGCAGTACTTC	CSVVGQSYEQYF
.	.	TRBJ2-2	TRBV4-3	TGCGCCAGCAGCCCAGAGCCAGGGTACACCGGGGAGCTGTTTTTT	CASSPEPGYTGELFF
once	.	TRBJ1-3	TRBV7-7	TGTGCCAGCAGCTTAGCGCCCGGACCTGGAAACACCATATATTTT	CASSLAPGPGNTIYF
.	TRBD1	TRBJ1-2	TRBV5-1	TGCGCCAGCAGCTTGGACAGGGGAGAAGGTGGCTACACCTTC	CASSLDRGEGGYTF
.	.	TRBJ2-7	TRBV27	TGTGCCAGCAGAAGAAGGCCGGGACTCGACGAGCAGTACTTC	CASRRRPGLDEQYF
.	.	TRBJ2-5	TRBV7-2	TGTGCCAGCAGCTTTTTCGGTGGGCATGGAGAGACCCAGTACTTC	CASSFFGGHGETQYF
.	.	TRBJ2-3	TRBV28	TGTGCCACCGGGGCGGGGAGGAGAGATACGCAGTATTTT	CATGAGRRDTQYF
.	.	TRBJ2-7	TRBV11-2	TGTGCCAGCAGCTTACTTACCCAGGAATCCTACGAGCAGTACTTC	CASSLLTQESYEQYF
.	.	TRBJ2-1	TRBV27	TGTGCCAGCAGTTCCACCCCCCCGGGAAGGGGTGGTTACAATGAGCAGTTCTTC	CASSSTPPGRGGYNEQFF
once	TRBD1	TRBJ1-6	TRBV5-5	TGTGCCAGCAGCTTGACAGGGGATAATTCACCCCTCCACTTT	CASSLTGDNSPLHF
once	.	TRBJ2-3	TRBV5-1	TGCGCCAGCAGCTTGGGGACTCGTAGCACAGATACGCAGTATTTT	CASSLGTRSTDTQYF
.	TRBD1	TRBJ1-6	TRBV7-2	TGTGCCAGCAGCTTCGGTCGTGGACAGGGGTCTTCACCCCTCCACTTT	CASSFGRGQGSSPLHF
.	TRBD2	TRBJ2-1	TRBV2	TGTGCCAGCCTGGCTAGCGGGACTAATGAGCAGTTCTTC	CASLASGTNEQFF
.	TRBD1	TRBJ2-2	TRBV7-9	TGTGCCAGCAGCGCGCCCGGGACAGTTAACACCGGGGAGCTGTTTTTT	CASSAPGTVNTGELFF
.	TRBD1	TRBJ1-2	TRBV7-2	TGTGCCAGCAGCCCCGGGACAGGGGACTATGGCTACACCTTC	CASSPGTGDYGYTF
.	.	TRBJ2-6	TRBV11-2	TGTGCCAGCAGCTCCGGGGCTGCCAACGTCCTGACTTTC	CASSSGAANVLTF
.	.	TRBJ1-1	TRBV18	TGTGCCAGCTCCCCGGACAGCTTTGAAGCTTTCTTT	CASSPDSFEAFF
.	TRBD1	TRBJ2-7	TRBV6-6	TGTGCCAGCACTCGACAGGGTTCCTACGAGCAGTACTTC	CASTRQGSYEQYF
.	.	TRBJ1-1	TRBV18	TGTGCCAGCTCACCACCGACAAGGGGCGAAGCTTTCTTT	CASSPPTRGEAFF
.	TRBD2	TRBJ2-3	TRBV30	TGTGCCCGGTCCCCTAGCGGGGGGGTGGATACGCAGTATTTT	CARSPSGGVDTQYF
.	.	TRBJ1-5	TRBV28	TGTGCCAGCAGTTCCGGGGTAGATGGACGCAATCAGCCCCAGCATTTT	CASSSGVDGRNQPQHF